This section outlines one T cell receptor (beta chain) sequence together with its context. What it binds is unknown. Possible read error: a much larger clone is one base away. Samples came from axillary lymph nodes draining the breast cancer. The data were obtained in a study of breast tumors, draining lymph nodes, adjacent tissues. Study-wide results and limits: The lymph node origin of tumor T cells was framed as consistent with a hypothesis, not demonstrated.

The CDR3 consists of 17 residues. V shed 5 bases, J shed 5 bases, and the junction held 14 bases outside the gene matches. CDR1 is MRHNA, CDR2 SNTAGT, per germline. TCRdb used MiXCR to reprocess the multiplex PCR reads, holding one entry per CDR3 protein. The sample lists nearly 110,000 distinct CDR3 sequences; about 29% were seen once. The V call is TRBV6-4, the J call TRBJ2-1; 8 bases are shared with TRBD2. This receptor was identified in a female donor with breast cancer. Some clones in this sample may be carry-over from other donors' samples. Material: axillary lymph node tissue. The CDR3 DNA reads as TGTGCCAGCAGTCGACGGTTTGAAGCGGGGGCTGACAATGAGCAGTTCTTC. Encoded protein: CASSRRFEAGADNEQFF.